Listed below are T cell receptor beta chains from one sample, sequenced in a study of siplizumab effects on memory and regulatory T cells. TCRdb keeps only in-frame clones here, not all; method: immunoSEQ multiplex PCR. The sample holds fewer than 120,000 clones, 92% seen once. Sequenced sample: CD4+ T cells sorted from blood. These receptors originate from a human donor in good health. CDR3s include the opening cysteine and the closing phenylalanine or tryptophan. D genes are given only for firm matches.

TRBJ2-2,TRBD2,TRBV10-3,TGTGCCATCAGTCCCCGGGGGGTGGAAAACACCGGGGAGCTGTTTTTT,CAISPRGVENTGELFF
TRBJ1-5,TRBD1,TRBV19,TGTGCCAGTTATACCGGGACAGGGGGCAATCAGCCCCAGCATTTT,CASYTGTGGNQPQHF
TRBJ2-7,-,TRBV10-3,TGTGCCATCGGAGCTTTTTCTGGGGAGCAGTACTTC,CAIGAFSGEQYF
TRBJ1-2,-,TRBV4-1,TGCGCCAGCAGCCAAGCCGGGACCCCCAGTAGATATGGCTACACCTTC,CASSQAGTPSRYGYTF
TRBJ1-2,TRBD1,TRBV29-1,TGCAGCGTTGATAAGGGACAGAGCTATGGCCACACCTTC,CSVDKGQSYGHTF
TRBJ1-3,-,TRBV2,TGTGCCAGCACCGAGACAGCCTCGTCGCAAACCTCTGGAAACACCATATATTTT,CASTETASSQTSGNTIYF
TRBJ2-2,-,TRBV12-5,TGTGCCAGTGGTACGGCCGGGGAGCTGTTTTTT,CASGTAGELFF
TRBJ1-1,-,TRBV9,TGTGCCAGCAGCGTACACACTACAGGGCCTGAAGCTTTCTTT,CASSVHTTGPEAFF
TRBJ2-7,-,TRBV11-2,TGTGCCAGCAGCTTAGGTCTAGATGGGGAGCAGTACTTC,CASSLGLDGEQYF
TRBJ1-2,TRBD1,TRBV5-4,TGTGCCAGCAGCTCGGTCCCGGGACAGGGTTCTTGGCTTGGCTACACCTTC,CASSSVPGQGSWLGYTF